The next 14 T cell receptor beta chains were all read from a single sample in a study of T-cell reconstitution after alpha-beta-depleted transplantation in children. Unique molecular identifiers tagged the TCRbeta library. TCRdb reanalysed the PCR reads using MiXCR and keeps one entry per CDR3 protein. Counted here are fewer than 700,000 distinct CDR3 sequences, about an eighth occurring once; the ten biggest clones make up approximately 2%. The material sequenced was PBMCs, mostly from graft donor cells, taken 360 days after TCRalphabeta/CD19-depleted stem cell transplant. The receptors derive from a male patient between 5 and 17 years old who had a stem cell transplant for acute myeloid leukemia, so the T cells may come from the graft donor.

The chain's CDR3 is CASSSGLAGSNTGELFF. CDR3 DNA sequence: TGCGCCAGCAGCTCCGGACTAGCGGGATCGAACACCGGGGAGCTGTTTTTT. This chain uses TRBV5-1 with TRBJ2-2, with TRBD2 identical over 12 bases. The CDR3 is 17 residues long. After removal of 3 bases from V and 0 bases from J, the junction contained 3 bases not matched to a gene. Looked up from germline, CDR1 is SGHRS and CDR2 is YFSETQ.

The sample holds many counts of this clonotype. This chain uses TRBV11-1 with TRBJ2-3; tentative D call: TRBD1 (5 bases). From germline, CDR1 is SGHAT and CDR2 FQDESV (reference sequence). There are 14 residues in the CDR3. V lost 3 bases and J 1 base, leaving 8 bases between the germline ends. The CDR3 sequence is CASSFDSGTDTQYF. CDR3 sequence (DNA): TGTGCCAGCAGCTTCGACAGCGGCACAGATACGCAGTATTTT.

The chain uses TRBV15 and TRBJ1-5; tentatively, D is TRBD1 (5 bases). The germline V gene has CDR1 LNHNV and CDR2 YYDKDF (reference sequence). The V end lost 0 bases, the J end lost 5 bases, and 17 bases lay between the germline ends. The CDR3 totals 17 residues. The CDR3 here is CATSRDQVFTGDQPQHF. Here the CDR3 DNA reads TGTGCCACCAGCAGAGATCAGGTTTTCACAGGTGATCAGCCCCAGCATTTT.

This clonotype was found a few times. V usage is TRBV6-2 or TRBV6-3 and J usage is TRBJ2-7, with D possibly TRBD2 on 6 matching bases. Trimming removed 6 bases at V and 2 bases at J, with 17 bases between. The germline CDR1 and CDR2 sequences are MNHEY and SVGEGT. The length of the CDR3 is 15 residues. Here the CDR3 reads CASRASGLAAYEQYF. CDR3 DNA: TGTGCCAGCAGGGCTTCTGGATTAGCGGCCTACGAGCAGTACTTC.

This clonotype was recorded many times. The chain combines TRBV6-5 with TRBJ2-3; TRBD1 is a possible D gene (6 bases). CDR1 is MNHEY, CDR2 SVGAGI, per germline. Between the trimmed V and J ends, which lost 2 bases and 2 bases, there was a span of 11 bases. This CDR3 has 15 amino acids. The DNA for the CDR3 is TGTGCCAGCAGTTACGCCGGGACACACACAGATACGCAGTATTTT. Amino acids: CASSYAGTHTDTQYF.

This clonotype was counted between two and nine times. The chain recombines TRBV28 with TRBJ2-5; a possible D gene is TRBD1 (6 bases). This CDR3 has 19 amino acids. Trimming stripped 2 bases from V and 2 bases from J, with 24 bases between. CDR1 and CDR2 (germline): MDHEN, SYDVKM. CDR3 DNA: TGTGCCAGCAGTTTAGGGTACTCAGGGGTAAGGGGTATTCAAGAGACCCAGTACTTC. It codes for CASSLGYSGVRGIQETQYF.

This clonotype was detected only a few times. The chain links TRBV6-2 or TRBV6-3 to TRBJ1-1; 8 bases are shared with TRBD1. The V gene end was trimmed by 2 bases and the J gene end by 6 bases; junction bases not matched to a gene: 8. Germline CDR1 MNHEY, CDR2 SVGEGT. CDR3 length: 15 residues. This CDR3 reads CASSYHGQGRAEAFF. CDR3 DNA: TGTGCCAGCAGTTACCATGGACAGGGTAGGGCTGAAGCTTTCTTT.

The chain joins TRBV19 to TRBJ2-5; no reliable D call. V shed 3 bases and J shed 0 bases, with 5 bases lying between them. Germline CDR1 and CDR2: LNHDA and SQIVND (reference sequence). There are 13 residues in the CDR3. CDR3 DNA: TGTGCCAGTAGTATTAAACACCAAGAGACCCAGTACTTC. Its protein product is CASSIKHQETQYF.

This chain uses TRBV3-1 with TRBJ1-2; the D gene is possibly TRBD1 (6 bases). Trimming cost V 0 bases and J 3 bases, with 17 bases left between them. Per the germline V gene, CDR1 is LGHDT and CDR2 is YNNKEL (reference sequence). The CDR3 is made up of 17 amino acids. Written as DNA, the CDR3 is TGTGCCAGCAGCCAAGAGGGGGCCGGGGGGGACGACTATGGCTACACCTTC. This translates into CASSQEGAGGDDYGYTF.

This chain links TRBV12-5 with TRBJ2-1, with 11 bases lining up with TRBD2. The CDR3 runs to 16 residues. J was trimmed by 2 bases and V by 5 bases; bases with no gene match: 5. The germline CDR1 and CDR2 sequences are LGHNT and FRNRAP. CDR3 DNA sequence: TGTGCTAGTGGTACCGGGACTAGCGGAGCCTACAATGAGCAGTTCTTC. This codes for CASGTGTSGAYNEQFF. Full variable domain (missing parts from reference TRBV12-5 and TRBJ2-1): DARVTQTPRHKVTEMGQEVTMRCQPILGHNTVFWYRQTMMQGLELLAYFRNRAPLDDSGMPKDRFSAEMPDATLATLKIQPSEPRDSAVYFCASGTGTSGAYNEQFFGPGTRLTVL.

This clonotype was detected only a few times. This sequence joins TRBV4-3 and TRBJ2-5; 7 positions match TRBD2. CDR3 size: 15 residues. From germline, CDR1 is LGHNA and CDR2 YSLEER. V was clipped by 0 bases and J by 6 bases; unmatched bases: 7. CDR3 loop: CASSQDGAGVKTQYF. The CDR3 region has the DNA TGCGCCAGCAGCCAAGATGGGGCGGGAGTGAAGACCCAGTACTTC.

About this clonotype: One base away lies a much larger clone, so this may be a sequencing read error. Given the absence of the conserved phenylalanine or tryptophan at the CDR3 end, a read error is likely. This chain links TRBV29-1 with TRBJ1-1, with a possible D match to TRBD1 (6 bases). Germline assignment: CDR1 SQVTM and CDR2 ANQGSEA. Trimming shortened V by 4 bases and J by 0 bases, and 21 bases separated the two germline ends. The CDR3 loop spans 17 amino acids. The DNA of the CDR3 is TGCAGCGTTGCGAACAGGGCCACCGTAAATCTGAACACTGAAGCTTTCTGT. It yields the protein CSVANRATVNLNTEAFC.

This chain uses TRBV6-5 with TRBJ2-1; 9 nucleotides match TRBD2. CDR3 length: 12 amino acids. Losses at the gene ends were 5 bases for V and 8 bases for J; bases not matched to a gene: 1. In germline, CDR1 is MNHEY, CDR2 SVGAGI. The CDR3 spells CASSRTSDEQFF. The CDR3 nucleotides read TGTGCCAGCAGTCGGACTAGCGATGAGCAGTTCTTC.

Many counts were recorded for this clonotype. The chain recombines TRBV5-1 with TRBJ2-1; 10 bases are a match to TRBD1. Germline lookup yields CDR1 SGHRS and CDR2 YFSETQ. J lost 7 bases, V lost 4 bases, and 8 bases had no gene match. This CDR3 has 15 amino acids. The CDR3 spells CASSPGQGFRNEQFF. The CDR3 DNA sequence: TGCGCCAGCAGCCCGGGACAGGGGTTTAGGAATGAGCAGTTCTTC.